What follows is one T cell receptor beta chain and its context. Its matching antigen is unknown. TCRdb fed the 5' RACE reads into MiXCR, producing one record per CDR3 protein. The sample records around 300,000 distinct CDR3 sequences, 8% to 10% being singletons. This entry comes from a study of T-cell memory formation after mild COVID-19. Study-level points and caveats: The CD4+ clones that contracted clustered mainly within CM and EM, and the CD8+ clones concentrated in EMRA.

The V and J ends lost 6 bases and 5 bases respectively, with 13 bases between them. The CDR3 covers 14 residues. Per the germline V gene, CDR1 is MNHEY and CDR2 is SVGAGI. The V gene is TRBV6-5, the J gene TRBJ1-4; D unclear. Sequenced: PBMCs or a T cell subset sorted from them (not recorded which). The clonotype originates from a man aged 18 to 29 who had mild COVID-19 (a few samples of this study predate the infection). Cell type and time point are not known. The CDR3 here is CASRLRGRNEKLFF. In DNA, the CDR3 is TGTGCCAGCAGACTAAGAGGGAGAAATGAAAAACTGTTTTTT.